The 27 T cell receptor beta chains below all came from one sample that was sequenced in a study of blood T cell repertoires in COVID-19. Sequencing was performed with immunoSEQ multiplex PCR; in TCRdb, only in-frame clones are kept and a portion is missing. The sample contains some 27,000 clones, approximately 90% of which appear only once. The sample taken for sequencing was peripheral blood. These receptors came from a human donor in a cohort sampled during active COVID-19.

The CDR3 is CASSPNRTGGSKTQYF. The CDR3 DNA sequence: TGTGCCAGCAGCCCGAACCGGACAGGGGGCTCGAAGACCCAGTACTTC. This chain connects TRBV5-4 to TRBJ2-5; 11 nucleotides agree with TRBD1. The junction had 11 bases not matched to a gene; V was cut back by 4 bases and J by 6 bases. Germline V CDR1 and CDR2: SGHNT, YYREEE (reference sequence). The CDR3 length is 16 residues.

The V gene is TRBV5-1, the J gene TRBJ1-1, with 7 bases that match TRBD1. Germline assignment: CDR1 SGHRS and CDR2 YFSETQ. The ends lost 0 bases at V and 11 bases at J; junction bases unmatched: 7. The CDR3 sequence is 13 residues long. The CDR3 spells CASSLDRGAGAFF. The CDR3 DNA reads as TGCGCCAGCAGCTTGGACAGGGGCGCGGGCGCTTTCTTT.

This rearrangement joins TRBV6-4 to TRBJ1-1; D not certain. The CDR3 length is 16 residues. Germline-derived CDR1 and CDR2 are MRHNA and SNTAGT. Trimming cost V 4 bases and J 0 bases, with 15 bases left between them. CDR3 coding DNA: TGTGCCAGCAGTGCCCTCTCCTTATTTATGAACACTGAAGCTTTCTTT. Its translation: CASSALSLFMNTEAFF.

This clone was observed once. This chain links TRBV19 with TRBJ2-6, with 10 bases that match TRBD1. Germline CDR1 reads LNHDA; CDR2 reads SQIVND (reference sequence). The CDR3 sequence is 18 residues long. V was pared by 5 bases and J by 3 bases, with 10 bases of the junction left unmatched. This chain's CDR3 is CASSGHGTGAIGANVLTF. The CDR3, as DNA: TGTGCCAGTAGTGGCCACGGGACAGGGGCAATTGGGGCCAACGTCCTGACTTTC.

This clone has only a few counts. The CDR3 loop is CASSLGPQGAGNTIYF. CDR3 coding DNA: TGTGCCAGCAGCTTAGGCCCTCAGGGGGCTGGAAACACCATATATTTT. The chain carries TRBV13 and TRBJ1-3; the match to TRBD1 covers 7 bases. V lost 0 bases, J lost 2 bases, and 4 bases stayed unmatched. The CDR3 covers 16 residues. CDR1 is PRHDT and CDR2 is FYEKMQ in the germline V gene (reference sequence).

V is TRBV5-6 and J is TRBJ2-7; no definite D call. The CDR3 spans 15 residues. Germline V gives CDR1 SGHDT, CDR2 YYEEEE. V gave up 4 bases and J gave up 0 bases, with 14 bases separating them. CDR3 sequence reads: CASSVSPGDSYEQYF. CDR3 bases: TGTGCCAGCAGCGTGTCTCCAGGCGACTCCTACGAGCAGTACTTC.

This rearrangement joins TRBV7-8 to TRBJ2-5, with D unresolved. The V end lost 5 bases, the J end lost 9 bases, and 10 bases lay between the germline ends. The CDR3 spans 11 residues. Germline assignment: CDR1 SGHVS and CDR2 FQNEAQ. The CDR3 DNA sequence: TGTGCCAGCAGCCCCCGTCAGGCCCAGTACTTC. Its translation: CASSPRQAQYF.

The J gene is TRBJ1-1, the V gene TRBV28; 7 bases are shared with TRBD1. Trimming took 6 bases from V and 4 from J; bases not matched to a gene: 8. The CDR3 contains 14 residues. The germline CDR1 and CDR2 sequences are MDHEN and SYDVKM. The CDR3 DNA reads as TGTGCCAGCAGCCCCCCAAACAGGGGCACTGAAGCTTTCTTT. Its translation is CASSPPNRGTEAFF.

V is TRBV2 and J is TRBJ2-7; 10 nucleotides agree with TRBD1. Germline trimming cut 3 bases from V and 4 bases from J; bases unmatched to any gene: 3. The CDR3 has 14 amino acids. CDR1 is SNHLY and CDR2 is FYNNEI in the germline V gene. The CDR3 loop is CASSESGQGYEQYF. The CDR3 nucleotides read TGTGCCAGCAGTGAGTCGGGACAGGGGTACGAGCAGTACTTC.

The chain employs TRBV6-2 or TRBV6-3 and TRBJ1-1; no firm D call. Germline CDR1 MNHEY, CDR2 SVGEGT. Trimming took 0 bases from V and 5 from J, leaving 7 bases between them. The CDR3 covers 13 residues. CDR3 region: CASSYSGGTEAFF. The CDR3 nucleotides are TGTGCCAGCAGTTACTCAGGAGGGACTGAAGCTTTCTTT.

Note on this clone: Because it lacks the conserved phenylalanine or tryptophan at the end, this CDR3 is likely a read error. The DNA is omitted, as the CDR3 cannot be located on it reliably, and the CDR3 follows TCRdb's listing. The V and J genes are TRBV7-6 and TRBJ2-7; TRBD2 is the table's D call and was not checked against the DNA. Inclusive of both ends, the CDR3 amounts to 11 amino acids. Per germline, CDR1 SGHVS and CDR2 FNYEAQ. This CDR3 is CASSLVREKRA.

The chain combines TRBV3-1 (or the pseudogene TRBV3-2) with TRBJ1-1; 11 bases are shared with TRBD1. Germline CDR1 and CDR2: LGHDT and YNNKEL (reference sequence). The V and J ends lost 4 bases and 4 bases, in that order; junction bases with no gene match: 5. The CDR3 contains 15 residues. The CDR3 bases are TGTGCCAGCAGCCCCCCCGGGACAGGGGGCACTGAAGCTTTCTTT. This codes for CASSPPGTGGTEAFF.

CDR3 nucleotides: TGTGCCAGTTTTCGGGATAGCGGACATACCCCCTACGAGCAGTACTTC. Translating gives CASFRDSGHTPYEQYF. The chain has TRBV28 and TRBJ2-7, with D possibly being TRBD2 (6 bases). Germline CDR1 reads MDHEN; CDR2 reads SYDVKM. The V end was cut by 9 bases, the J end by 2 bases, with 23 bases between. The CDR3 runs to 16 residues.

The CDR3 protein is CASSYSRGQNYEQYF. CDR3 nucleotides: TGTGCCAGCAGTTACTCGCGGGGACAGAACTACGAGCAGTACTTC. The chain uses TRBV6-5 and TRBJ2-7; D is perhaps TRBD1 (7 bases). With 0 bases removed from V and 3 bases from J, the gap between germline ends came to 12 bases. Germline-derived CDR1 and CDR2 are MNHEY and SVGAGI. There are 15 residues in the CDR3.

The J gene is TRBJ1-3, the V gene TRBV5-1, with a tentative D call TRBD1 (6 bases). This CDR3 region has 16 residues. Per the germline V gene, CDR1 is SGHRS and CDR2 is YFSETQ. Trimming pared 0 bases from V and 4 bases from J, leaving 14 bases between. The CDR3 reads CASSLVSGQMGNTIYF. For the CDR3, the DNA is TGCGCCAGCAGCTTGGTATCCGGACAGATGGGAAACACCATATATTTT.

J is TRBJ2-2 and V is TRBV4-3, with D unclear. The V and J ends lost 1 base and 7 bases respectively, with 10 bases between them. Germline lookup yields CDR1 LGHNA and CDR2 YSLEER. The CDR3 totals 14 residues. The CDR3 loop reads CASSQAHYGGELFF. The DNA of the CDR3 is TGCGCCAGCAGCCAAGCTCACTACGGCGGGGAGCTGTTTTTT.

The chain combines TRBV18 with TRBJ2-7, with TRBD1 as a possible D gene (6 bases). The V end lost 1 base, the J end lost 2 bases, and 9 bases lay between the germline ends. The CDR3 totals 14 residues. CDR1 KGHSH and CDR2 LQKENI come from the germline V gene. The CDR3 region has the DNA TGTGCCAGCTCACCACGGCAGGGGACCTACGAGCAGTACTTC. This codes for CASSPRQGTYEQYF.

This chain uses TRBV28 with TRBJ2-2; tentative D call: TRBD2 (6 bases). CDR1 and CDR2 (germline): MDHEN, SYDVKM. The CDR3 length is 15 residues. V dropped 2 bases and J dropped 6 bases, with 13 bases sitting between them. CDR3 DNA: TGTGCCAGCAGTTTAGTCGGGAGTCGGGCCGGGGAGCTGTTTTTT. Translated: CASSLVGSRAGELFF. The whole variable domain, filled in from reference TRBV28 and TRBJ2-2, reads DVKVTQSSRYLVKRTGEKVFLECVQDMDHENMFWYRQDPGLGLRLIYFSYDVKMKEKGDIPEGYSVSREKKERFSLILESASTNQTSMYLCASSLVGSRAGELFFGEGSRLTVL.

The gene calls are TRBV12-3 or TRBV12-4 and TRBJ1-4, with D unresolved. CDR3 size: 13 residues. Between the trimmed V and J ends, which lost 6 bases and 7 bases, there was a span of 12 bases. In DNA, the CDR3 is TGTGCCAGCAGCACAAATAGCGCTGAAAAACTGTTTTTT. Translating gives CASSTNSAEKLFF.

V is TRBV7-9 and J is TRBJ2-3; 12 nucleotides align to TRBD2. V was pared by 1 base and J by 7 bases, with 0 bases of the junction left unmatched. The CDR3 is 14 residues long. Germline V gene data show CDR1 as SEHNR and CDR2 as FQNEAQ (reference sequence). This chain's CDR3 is CASSLGTSGNTQYF. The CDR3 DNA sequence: TGTGCCAGCAGCTTAGGGACTAGCGGGAATACGCAGTATTTT.

DNA of the CDR3: TGTGCCAGCAACGAAGGGACTAGCGGGAGCGATGAGCAGTTCTTC. It is translated as CASNEGTSGSDEQFF. The chain has TRBV13 and TRBJ2-1, with 14 bases identical to TRBD2. The V segment lost 7 bases and the J segment 8 bases; nucleotides outside the gene matches: 7. This CDR3 region has 15 residues. Germline V gene lookup returns CDR1 PRHDT and CDR2 FYEKMQ (reference sequence).

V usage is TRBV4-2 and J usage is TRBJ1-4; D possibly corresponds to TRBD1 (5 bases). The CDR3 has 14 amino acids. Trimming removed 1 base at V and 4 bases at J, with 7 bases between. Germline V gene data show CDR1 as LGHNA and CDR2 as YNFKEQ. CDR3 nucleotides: TGTGCCAGCAGCCAAGCCAGGGATAATGAAAAACTGTTTTTT. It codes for CASSQARDNEKLFF.

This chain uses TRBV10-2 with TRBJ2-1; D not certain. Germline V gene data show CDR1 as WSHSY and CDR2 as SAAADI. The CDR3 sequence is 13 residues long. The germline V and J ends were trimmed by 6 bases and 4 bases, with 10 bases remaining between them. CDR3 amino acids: CASSPPEYNEQFF. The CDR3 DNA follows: TGCGCCAGCAGCCCCCCTGAGTACAATGAGCAGTTCTTC.

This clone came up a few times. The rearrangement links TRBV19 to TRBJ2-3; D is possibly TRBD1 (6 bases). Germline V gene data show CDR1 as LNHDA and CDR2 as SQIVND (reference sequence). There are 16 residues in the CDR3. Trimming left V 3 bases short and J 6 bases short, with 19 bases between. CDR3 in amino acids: CASSMDGRGPGDTQYF. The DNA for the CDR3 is TGTGCCAGTAGTATGGACGGCAGGGGCCCGGGGGATACGCAGTATTTT.

This chain's CDR3 is CATSRGLDTEAFF. In nucleotides, the CDR3 is TGTGCCACCAGCAGGGGGCTGGACACTGAAGCTTTCTTT. J is TRBJ1-1 and V is TRBV15, with D perhaps matching TRBD1 (5 bases). This CDR3 is built from 13 residues. CDR1 and CDR2 from the germline V gene are LNHNV and YYDKDF (reference sequence). V was pared by 3 bases and J by 3 bases, with 8 bases between.

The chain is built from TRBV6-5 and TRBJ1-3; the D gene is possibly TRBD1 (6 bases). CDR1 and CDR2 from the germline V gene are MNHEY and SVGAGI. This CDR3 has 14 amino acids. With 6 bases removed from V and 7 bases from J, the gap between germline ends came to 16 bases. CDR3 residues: CASRDTGRENTIYF. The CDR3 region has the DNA TGTGCCAGCAGAGACACAGGGAGAGAGAACACCATATATTTT.

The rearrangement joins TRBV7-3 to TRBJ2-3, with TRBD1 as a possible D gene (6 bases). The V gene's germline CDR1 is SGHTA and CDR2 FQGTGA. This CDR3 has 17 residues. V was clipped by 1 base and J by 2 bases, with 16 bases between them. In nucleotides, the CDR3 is TGTGCCAGCAGCTTAATTTCAGGGGCCGTACCCACAGATACGCAGTATTTT. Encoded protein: CASSLISGAVPTDTQYF.